The 24 T cell receptor beta chains below were found in one sample sequenced in a study of blood T cells in healthy people across ages. With a J-beta primer mix and a sample-barcoded 5' primer, a second PCR ran 7 to 11 cycles. One entry per CDR3 protein, called by TCRdb with MiXCR from the 5' RACE reads. The sample has 700,000 to 950,000 distinct CDR3 sequences, more than 45% seen once. The sequenced sample was blood. These TCRs come from a man younger than 45 in good health.

This clonotype was picked up a small number of times. The chain uses TRBV9 and TRBJ2-1; D call uncertain. Trimming cost V 3 bases and J 6 bases, with 16 bases left between them. Germline V gene data show CDR1 as SGDLS and CDR2 as YYNGEE. The CDR3 runs 15 residues. As DNA, the CDR3 is TGTGCCAGCAGCGCGTACCCTGGCTATTCCAATGAGCAGTTCTTC. Amino acids: CASSAYPGYSNEQFF.

This rearrangement joins TRBV5-5 to TRBJ1-2; D uncertain. Germline-derived CDR1 and CDR2 are SGHKS and YYEKEE (reference sequence). There are 13 residues in the CDR3. V dropped 2 bases and J dropped 4 bases, with 9 bases sitting between them. This chain's CDR3 is CASSFASPYGYTF. The CDR3 DNA is TGTGCCAGCAGCTTTGCAAGCCCCTATGGCTACACCTTC.

This clonotype showed up just a few times. The chain has TRBV6-5 and TRBJ2-7; D tentatively fits TRBD1 or TRBD2 (6 bases each). The CDR3 sequence is 15 residues long. V was cut by 4 bases and J by 2 bases, with 15 bases left in between. Germline V gene data show CDR1 as MNHEY and CDR2 as SVGAGI. This CDR3 is CASSSHGGQTYEQYF. DNA of the CDR3: TGTGCCAGCAGTTCCCATGGGGGGCAGACCTACGAGCAGTACTTC.

The genes are TRBV7-2 and TRBJ2-7, with a possible D match to TRBD1 (5 bases). The germline CDR1 and CDR2 sequences are SGHTA and FQGNSA. The CDR3 is made up of 13 amino acids. V was cut by 5 bases and J by 3 bases, with 11 bases left in between. In DNA, the CDR3 is TGTGCCAGCAGCCCTACTCAGGGCTACGAGCAGTACTTC. The encoded protein is CASSPTQGYEQYF.

This clonotype was found once. The junction shows a germline mismatch at one end, possibly a read error. V gene TRBV7-2 combines with J gene TRBJ2-5, with no clear D. CDR1 SGHTA and CDR2 FQGNSA come from the germline V gene. The CDR3 has 11 amino acids. The CDR3 loop is CSSSSAETQYF. The CDR3, as DNA: TGTTCCAGCAGCTCAGCGGAGACCCAGTACTTC. The complete variable domain, with remaining parts taken from reference TRBV7-2 and TRBJ2-5, reads GAGVSQSPSNKVTEKGKDVELRCDPISGHTALYWYRQSLGQGLEFLIYFQGNSAPDKSGLPSDRFSAERTGGSVSTLTIQRTQQEDSAVYLCSSSSAETQYFGPGTRLLVL.

CDR3 loop: CASGLSGTAPGHEQYF. The CDR3 coding sequence is TGTGCCAGCGGGCTGTCGGGTACCGCACCGGGACACGAGCAGTACTTC. This chain joins TRBV9 and TRBJ2-5, with D possibly called TRBD1 or TRBD2 (5 bases each). The J call could be wrong; TRBJ2-7 is a better fit for the DNA end. Germline CDR1 SGDLS, CDR2 YYNGEE. This CDR3 is 16 amino acids long.

This chain links TRBV10-3 with TRBJ1-5, with a tentative D call TRBD1 (6 bases). Trimming took off 3 bases at V and 1 base at J, with 10 bases between the two ends. CDR1 and CDR2 from the germline V gene are ENHRY and SYGVKD. The length of the CDR3 is 15 residues. This CDR3 reads CAISEGGLSNQPQHF. CDR3 DNA: TGTGCCATCAGTGAAGGGGGACTGAGCAATCAGCCCCAGCATTTT.

This clonotype came up once. The rearrangement joins TRBV9 to TRBJ2-5; TRBD2 aligns across 8 bases. The J call could be wrong; TRBJ2-7 is a better fit for the DNA end. Germline CDR1 reads SGDLS; CDR2 reads YYNGEE. This CDR3 spans 15 amino acids. The DNA for the CDR3 is TGTGCCAGCAGCCCCCGGGGGGGACTAGTTGACGAGCAGTACTTC. It codes for CASSPRGGLVDEQYF.

This clonotype showed up just a few times. This rearrangement joins TRBV6-6 to TRBJ2-7; D ambiguous. Trimming removed 4 bases at V and 3 bases at J, with 10 bases between. The CDR3 extends over 13 amino acids. From germline, CDR1 is MNHNY and CDR2 SVGAGI (reference sequence). CDR3 protein: CASSSSRYYEQYF. The DNA of the CDR3 is TGTGCCAGCAGTTCTTCTCGATACTACGAGCAGTACTTC.

The chain combines TRBV2 with TRBJ1-2; D uncertain. V was pared by 8 bases and J by 4 bases, with 11 bases between. The length of the CDR3 is 12 residues. Germline-derived CDR1 and CDR2 are SNHLY and FYNNEI. CDR3 in amino acids: CASFIGPYGYTF. CDR3 sequence (DNA): TGTGCCAGCTTCATTGGGCCCTATGGCTACACCTTC.

The gene calls are TRBV6-5 and TRBJ2-1, with TRBD2 matching over 9 bases. The J segment lost 5 bases and the V segment lost 0 bases, leaving 5 bases of the junction unmatched. Per the germline V gene, CDR1 is MNHEY and CDR2 is SVGAGI. This CDR3 spans 16 amino acids. In DNA form, the CDR3 reads TGTGCCAGCAGTTACTCTCCTAGCGGGGTCCACAATGAGCAGTTCTTC. Translation gives CASSYSPSGVHNEQFF.

V gene TRBV19 combines with J gene TRBJ2-3, with TRBD1 as a possible D gene (5 bases). V lost 4 bases and J lost 3, with 8 bases in between. Germline V CDR1 and CDR2: LNHDA, SQIVND (reference sequence). This CDR3 is 13 amino acids long. CDR3 bases: TGTGCCAGTAGTACTCAGGGTACAGATACGCAGTATTTT. Amino acid sequence: CASSTQGTDTQYF.

This clonotype was seen only a few times. This chain uses TRBV7-4 with TRBJ1-4, with D possibly matching TRBD1 (6 bases). Germline-derived CDR1 and CDR2 are SGHVT and SQSDAQ. V dropped 7 bases and J dropped 10 bases, with 22 bases sitting between them. This CDR3 contains 15 residues. The CDR3 coding sequence is TGTGCCAGCACCCACGGAGGGGGATCGAGAGGAAAACTGTTTTTT. Its protein product is CASTHGGGSRGKLFF.

The CDR3 spells CATADTVGDGIGGTDTQYF. The CDR3 DNA follows: TGTGCCACCGCCGACACTGTTGGGGACGGTATTGGGGGCACAGATACGCAGTATTTT. This chain connects TRBV24-1 to TRBJ2-3, with D possibly called TRBD1 or TRBD2 (5 bases each). The germline gives CDR1 KGHDR, CDR2 SFDVKD. CDR3 length equals 19 residues. The ends were cut back, 9 bases at V and 1 base at J, with 28 bases in the middle.

The rearrangement joins TRBV29-1 to TRBJ2-7, with 9 bases that match TRBD1. The CDR3 extends over 14 amino acids. J gave up 4 bases and V 3 bases, and 7 bases lay outside the gene matches. Germline V lookup: CDR1 SQVTM, CDR2 ANQGSEA. The CDR3 nucleotides read TGCAGCGTTGATTTTGGGACAGGGTCTTACGAGCAGTACTTC. This gives the protein CSVDFGTGSYEQYF.

V usage is TRBV7-2 and J usage is TRBJ2-7; TRBD1 aligns across 7 bases. CDR3 size: 15 residues. The J segment lost 3 bases and the V segment lost 1 base, leaving 6 bases of the junction unmatched. Germline V gives CDR1 SGHTA, CDR2 FQGNSA. DNA of the CDR3: TGTGCCAGCAGCTTAGATTACAGGGGAGACTACGAGCAGTACTTC. Translation: CASSLDYRGDYEQYF.

The rearrangement links TRBV3-1 to TRBJ2-2; no clear D. The CDR3 runs to 15 residues. The V and J ends lost 0 bases and 6 bases respectively, with 11 bases between them. Germline values: CDR1 LGHDT, CDR2 YNNKEL (reference sequence). CDR3 amino acids: CASSQDWVIPGELFF. The CDR3 DNA sequence: TGTGCCAGCAGCCAAGACTGGGTTATCCCCGGGGAGCTGTTTTTT.

The rearrangement links TRBV24-1 to TRBJ2-3; 8 bases align to TRBD2. V gave up 5 bases and J gave up 4 bases; unmatched junction bases: 10. Germline V gives CDR1 KGHDR, CDR2 SFDVKD. The CDR3 sequence is 16 residues long. CDR3 DNA sequence: TGTGCCACCAGTGTGGTTTTACGGGAGGGCCCAGATACGCAGTATTTT. This translates into CATSVVLREGPDTQYF.

This clonotype was counted only a few times. The V and J genes are TRBV20-1 and TRBJ2-7; D is possibly TRBD2 (5 bases). CDR3 length equals 15 residues. V was trimmed by 5 bases and J by 0 bases, leaving 17 bases between them. Germline assignment: CDR1 DFQATT and CDR2 SNEGSKA (reference sequence). CDR3 DNA sequence: TGCAGTGCTCTTCGTTTAGCGCCCTTCTCCTACGAGCAGTACTTC. Translation: CSALRLAPFSYEQYF.

The chain joins TRBV10-3 to TRBJ2-1; 11 bases match TRBD1. Germline V CDR1 and CDR2: ENHRY, SYGVKD. This CDR3 is built from 14 residues. V lost 7 bases, J lost 8 bases, and 7 bases stayed unmatched. The CDR3 region has the DNA TGTGCCATCACCGGGACAGGGGGTAACGATGAGCAGTTCTTC. It translates to CAITGTGGNDEQFF.

The chain employs TRBV20-1 and TRBJ1-2, with unresolved D. This CDR3 has 13 residues. The V and J ends lost 6 bases and 2 bases respectively, with 13 bases between them. In germline, CDR1 is DFQATT, CDR2 SNEGSKA (reference sequence). CDR3 region: CSALPTGNYGYTF. CDR3 in DNA: TGCAGTGCCCTACCGACCGGCAACTATGGCTACACCTTC.

This clonotype was seen a few times. This rearrangement joins TRBV7-2 to TRBJ2-5; tentative D call: TRBD2 (6 bases). The CDR3 sequence is 16 residues long. Between the trimmed V and J ends, which lost 5 bases and 5 bases, there was a span of 21 bases. The germline CDR1 and CDR2 sequences are SGHTA and FQGNSA. The CDR3 protein is CASSPPGGARWETQYF. CDR3 nucleotide sequence: TGTGCCAGCAGCCCACCCGGGGGAGCAAGGTGGGAGACCCAGTACTTC.

The V gene is TRBV12-3 or TRBV12-4, the J gene TRBJ2-5; D is uncertain. Trimming stripped 8 bases from V and 3 bases from J, with 13 bases between. The CDR3 runs 13 residues. The CDR3 is CASGLWTEETQYF. CDR3 bases: TGTGCCAGCGGTCTATGGACGGAAGAGACCCAGTACTTC.

The chain recombines TRBV20-1 with TRBJ1-1; TRBD1 might be the D (5 bases). V lost 1 base and J 4 bases, leaving 13 bases between the germline ends. This CDR3 region has 14 residues. Germline V gene sequence: CDR1 DFQATT, CDR2 SNEGSKA (reference sequence). CDR3 region: CSARVGEWGTEAFF. The CDR3 bases are TGCAGTGCTAGAGTAGGGGAATGGGGCACTGAAGCTTTCTTT.